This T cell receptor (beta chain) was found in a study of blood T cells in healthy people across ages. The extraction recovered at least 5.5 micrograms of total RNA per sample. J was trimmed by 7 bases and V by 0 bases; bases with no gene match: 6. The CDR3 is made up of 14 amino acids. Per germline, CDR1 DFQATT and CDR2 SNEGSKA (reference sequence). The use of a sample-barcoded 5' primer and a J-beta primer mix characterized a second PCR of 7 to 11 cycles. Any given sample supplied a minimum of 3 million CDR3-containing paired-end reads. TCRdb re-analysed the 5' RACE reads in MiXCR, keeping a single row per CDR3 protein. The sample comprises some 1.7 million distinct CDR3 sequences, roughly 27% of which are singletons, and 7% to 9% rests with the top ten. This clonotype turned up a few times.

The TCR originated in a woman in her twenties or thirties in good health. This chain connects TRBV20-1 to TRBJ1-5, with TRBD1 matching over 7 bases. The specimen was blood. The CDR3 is CSAREEGGRQPQHF. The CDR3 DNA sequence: TGCAGTGCTAGAGAGGAAGGGGGCAGGCAGCCCCAGCATTTT.